A single sample gave rise to the 28 T cell receptor beta chains below, sequenced in a study of cytomegalovirus exposure and HLA in healthy donors. This PCR relied on a set of 60 Vbeta primers and 13 Jbeta primers. Only in-frame clones appear in the TCRdb table, and some are missing; sequencing was by immunoSEQ multiplex PCR. The profile covers over 150,000 clones, with approximately 80% appearing a single time and roughly 0.65% taken by the ten largest. The source material was PBMCs. Receptors originate from a boy aged 5-17 years in good health and CMV-seronegative.

The chain has TRBV19 and TRBJ2-1; 7 bases match TRBD1. V shed 3 bases, J shed 9 bases, and the junction held 11 bases outside the gene matches. CDR1 and CDR2 from the germline V gene are LNHDA and SQIVND (reference sequence). There are 15 residues in the CDR3. DNA for the CDR3: TGTGCCAGTAGTATCTCACAGGGGATTTTGTTTGAGCAGTTCTTC. Translation: CASSISQGILFEQFF.

The CDR3 region has the DNA TGTGCCAGCAGTTACATTACTACCGGGGAGCTGTTTTTT. Residues: CASSYITTGELFF. The chain has TRBV6-5 and TRBJ2-2; D remains ambiguous. The germline V and J ends were trimmed by 2 bases and 5 bases, with 6 bases remaining between them. Per the germline V gene, CDR1 is MNHEY and CDR2 is SVGAGI. The CDR3 runs 13 residues.

The DNA for the CDR3 is TGTGCCAGCAGTGAATCGTGGGAGAGTCCTACCGCAGGCTATGGCTACACCTTC. Its protein product is CASSESWESPTAGYGYTF. The chain is built from TRBV25-1 and TRBJ1-2; no reliable D call. CDR1 MGHDK and CDR2 SYGVNS come from the germline V gene. This CDR3 is 18 amino acids long. V lost 1 base, J lost 4 bases, and 22 bases lay in between.

This chain joins TRBV5-4 and TRBJ1-1; TRBD1 is a possible D gene (5 bases). From germline, CDR1 is SGHNT and CDR2 YYREEE (reference sequence). The CDR3 runs to 13 residues. V was clipped by 5 bases and J by 0 bases, with 8 bases between them. CDR3 in DNA: TGTGCCAGCAGTAGACAGATGAACACTGAAGCTTTCTTT. It codes for CASSRQMNTEAFF.

The chain couples TRBV6-4 to TRBJ1-2, with a possible D match to TRBD1 (5 bases). The CDR3 has 13 residues. V lost 2 bases, J lost 6 bases, and 10 bases lay in between. The V gene's germline CDR1 is MRHNA and CDR2 SNTAGT. The DNA for the CDR3 is TGTGCCAGCAGTGACACGAAAGGGGATGGCTACACCTTC. Its protein is CASSDTKGDGYTF.

This chain links TRBV15 with TRBJ1-6; D gene uncertain. This CDR3 has 13 amino acids. The V and J ends lost 1 base and 10 bases respectively, with 8 bases between them. Germline V lookup: CDR1 LNHNV, CDR2 YYDKDF (reference sequence). The CDR3 protein is CATSRVRMSPLHF. CDR3 in DNA: TGTGCCACCAGCAGAGTTAGAATGTCACCCCTCCACTTT.

To note about this clone: A read error may produce the germline difference seen at one junction end. The same CDR3 arises from other DNA sequences in this sample as well. The CDR3 loop is CASSATGPGELFF. CDR3 bases: TGTGCCAGCTCTGCCACGGGTCCCGGGGAACTGTTTTTT. The chain couples TRBV27 to TRBJ2-2, with D maybe TRBD2 (5 bases). CDR3 size: 13 residues. CDR1 is MNHEY and CDR2 is SMNVEV in the germline V gene (reference sequence).

This clone has only a few counts. This chain joins TRBV5-1 and TRBJ2-2; 11 bases fit TRBD1. Germline-derived CDR1 and CDR2 are SGHRS and YFSETQ. The junction had 5 bases not matched to a gene; V was cut back by 0 bases and J by 4 bases. There are 17 residues in the CDR3. CDR3 residues: CASSLDPGTGGTGELFF. CDR3 DNA: TGCGCCAGCAGCTTGGACCCCGGGACAGGGGGCACCGGGGAGCTGTTTTTT.

Concerning this clone itself: The identical CDR3 is also encoded by other nucleotide sequences in the sample. The J gene is TRBJ1-1, the V gene TRBV19, with D perhaps TRBD1 (6 bases). Germline CDR1 LNHDA, CDR2 SQIVND (reference sequence). The CDR3 contains 14 residues. Trimming shortened V by 5 bases and J by 2 bases, and 12 bases separated the two germline ends. CDR3 in amino acids: CASSPGQSNTEAFF. The CDR3, as DNA: TGTGCCAGTAGTCCGGGACAAAGTAACACTGAAGCTTTCTTT.

The V call is TRBV15, the J call TRBJ2-7; a possible D gene is TRBD2 (5 bases). The V end lost 1 base, the J end lost 5 bases, and 12 bases lay between the germline ends. From germline, CDR1 is LNHNV and CDR2 YYDKDF (reference sequence). This CDR3 is built from 14 residues. The CDR3 coding sequence is TGTGCCACCAGCAGAGGTCGGGGAGAGGACGAGCAGTACTTC. Amino acids: CATSRGRGEDEQYF.

This clone appeared once. DNA of the CDR3: TGTGCCAGCAGCGTAGCCAGGGAAATAAACTATGGCTACACCTTC. This encodes CASSVAREINYGYTF. The chain has TRBV9 and TRBJ1-2, with D possibly matching TRBD1 (5 bases). V lost 0 bases, J lost 2 bases, and 11 bases lay in between. This CDR3 has 15 amino acids. Germline CDR1 and CDR2: SGDLS and YYNGEE.

This chain joins TRBV19 and TRBJ1-1; TRBD1 might be the D (6 bases). Germline CDR1 is LNHDA and CDR2 is SQIVND (reference sequence). Trimming shortened V by 3 bases and J by 4 bases, and 12 bases separated the two germline ends. The CDR3 spans 14 residues. CDR3 sequence reads: CASSMAGDGTEAFF. The CDR3 DNA reads TGTGCCAGTAGTATGGCAGGGGATGGCACTGAAGCTTTCTTT.

In the case of this clone: The sample carries other DNA sequences with the same CDR3. The V and J genes are TRBV4-1 and TRBJ1-2; 7 bases are shared with TRBD1. CDR3 length: 14 residues. V shed 3 bases and J 2 bases; nucleotides not matched to a gene: 3. CDR1 and CDR2 from the germline V gene are MGHRA and YSYEKL. The CDR3 spells CASSQGTDNYGYTF. The CDR3 DNA sequence: TGCGCCAGCAGCCAGGGGACAGACAACTATGGCTACACCTTC.

The chain links TRBV7-9 to TRBJ1-2; TRBD1 matches 9 bases. Per germline, CDR1 SEHNR and CDR2 FQNEAQ (reference sequence). V shed 7 bases and J 1 base; nucleotides not matched to a gene: 13. The CDR3 has 17 residues. The CDR3 DNA follows: TGTGCCAGCACCCCGAAGGGGACAGGGACCATTAACTATGGCTACACCTTC. Translation gives CASTPKGTGTINYGYTF.

In DNA form, the CDR3 reads TGTGCCAGCAGGGATCAGGGGGCGACCGGAAACACCATATATTTT. As protein: CASRDQGATGNTIYF. The rearrangement links TRBV6-5 to TRBJ1-3; TRBD1 matches 8 bases. V lost 6 bases and J lost 4; bases outside the gene matches: 8. CDR3 length: 15 amino acids. The V gene's germline CDR1 is MNHEY and CDR2 SVGAGI.

This clone was counted only a few times. The J gene is TRBJ2-7, the V gene TRBV4-3; D not certain. V gave up 2 bases and J gave up 2 bases, with 16 bases separating them. The CDR3 totals 16 residues. Germline CDR1 LGHNA, CDR2 YSLEER. The CDR3 loop reads CASSQQRSQTTYEQYF. The CDR3 region has the DNA TGCGCCAGCAGCCAACAACGGTCACAGACAACCTACGAGCAGTACTTC.

CDR3 DNA sequence: TGCGCCAGCAGCCAAGACCCAGGTCCTTGGGACGAGCAGTACTTC. This codes for CASSQDPGPWDEQYF. The chain couples TRBV4-1 to TRBJ2-7; no firm D call. The germline CDR1 and CDR2 sequences are MGHRA and YSYEKL. The CDR3 is made up of 15 amino acids. V lost 0 bases and J lost 5, with 14 bases in between.

The rearrangement uses TRBV29-1 and TRBJ1-2; D ambiguous. This CDR3 comprises 13 residues. V lost 4 bases and J lost 4, with 13 bases in between. CDR1 is SQVTM, CDR2 ANQGSEA, per germline. The CDR3 loop reads CSVGSVNTYGYTF. The CDR3 region has the DNA TGCAGCGTTGGGTCAGTTAACACCTATGGCTACACCTTC.

This clone was seen only a few times. The V and J genes are TRBV19 and TRBJ2-5; 10 bases match TRBD1. V shed 4 bases and J 4 bases; nucleotides not matched to a gene: 3. CDR1 LNHDA and CDR2 SQIVND come from the germline V gene (reference sequence). The CDR3 is 14 residues long. The CDR3 DNA is TGTGCCAGTAGTACCAGGGACAGGGGAGAGACCCAGTACTTC. It codes for CASSTRDRGETQYF.

The J gene is TRBJ2-7, the V gene TRBV10-3; the match to TRBD2 covers 9 bases. CDR1 is ENHRY and CDR2 is SYGVKD in the germline V gene. The CDR3 extends over 17 amino acids. Trimming took 4 bases from V and 2 from J; bases not matched to a gene: 12. The CDR3 protein is CAISVIRAGGTTYEQYF. The CDR3 coding sequence is TGTGCCATCAGTGTGATTCGAGCGGGAGGCACAACCTACGAGCAGTACTTC.

The sample holds a few counts of this clone. The chain has TRBV7-2 and TRBJ2-7; 7 positions match TRBD1. This CDR3 has 15 residues. The ends lost 2 bases at V and 1 base at J; junction bases unmatched: 5. Germline values: CDR1 SGHTA, CDR2 FQGNSA. The CDR3 DNA reads as TGTGCCAGCAGCTTATCGGCAGGGGGATCCTACGAGCAGTACTTC. Its translation: CASSLSAGGSYEQYF.

This CDR3 is CASGRLTGQAFDYGYTF. The CDR3 DNA follows: TGTGCCAGCGGTCGTCTTACGGGACAGGCCTTCGACTATGGCTACACCTTC. The chain links TRBV27 to TRBJ1-2; 8 bases are a match to TRBD1. The trim removed 8 bases at V and 3 bases at J, leaving 17 bases unmatched. Per the germline V gene, CDR1 is MNHEY and CDR2 is SMNVEV (reference sequence). CDR3 length: 17 amino acids.

This sequence joins TRBV5-6 and TRBJ2-7, with 7 bases identical to TRBD1. This CDR3 has 13 amino acids. CDR1 is SGHDT and CDR2 is YYEEEE in the germline V gene. V lost 4 bases and J lost 3; bases outside the gene matches: 4. The DNA for the CDR3 is TGTGCCAGCAGCCCGGGGACAGTCTACGAGCAGTACTTC. It is translated as CASSPGTVYEQYF. Full variable domain (missing parts from reference TRBV5-6 and TRBJ2-7): DAGVTQSPTHLIKTRGQQVTLRCSPKSGHDTVSWYQQALGQGPQFIFQYYEEEERQRGNFPDRFSGHQFPNYSSELNVNALLLGDSALYLCASSPGTVYEQYFGPGTRLTVT.

Points on this clone: At one boundary the junction diverges from the germline segment, which might be a read error. The chain uses TRBV10-3 and TRBJ2-7, with 9 positions matching TRBD2. The CDR3 totals 16 residues. The germline V gene has CDR1 ENHRY and CDR2 SYGVKD. CDR3 amino acids: CAISELWVAGAYEQHF. CDR3 nucleotides: TGTGCCATCAGTGAGTTGTGGGTAGCGGGAGCCTACGAGCAGCACTTC.

This rearrangement joins TRBV18 to TRBJ1-5; 9 nucleotides match TRBD1. CDR1 and CDR2 from the germline V gene are KGHSH and LQKENI. V gave up 9 bases and J gave up 1 base; unmatched junction bases: 19. The CDR3 runs to 19 residues. The CDR3 loop is CARPLKDRGYPRSNQPQHF. CDR3 nucleotides: TGTGCCAGACCCCTAAAGGACAGGGGTTACCCTCGGAGCAATCAGCCCCAGCATTTT.

V gene TRBV5-1 combines with J gene TRBJ1-3; D unresolved. V was shortened by 4 bases and J by 0 bases, with 11 bases between the two germline ends. Per the germline V gene, CDR1 is SGHRS and CDR2 is YFSETQ. CDR3 length: 15 amino acids. Here the CDR3 reads CASSASGVSGNTIYF. CDR3 in DNA: TGCGCCAGCAGCGCTTCGGGAGTCTCTGGAAACACCATATATTTT.

This chain links TRBV6-5 with TRBJ1-2; D is perhaps TRBD1 (5 bases). The length of the CDR3 is 14 residues. Trimming took 4 bases from V and 8 from J, leaving 17 bases between them. CDR1 and CDR2 (germline): MNHEY, SVGAGI. The DNA of the CDR3 is TGTGCCAGCAGTTCCCATTCCCCAGGGTCAGGCTACACCTTC. Translated: CASSSHSPGSGYTF.

V usage is TRBV6-1 and J usage is TRBJ2-7; TRBD2 might be the D (5 bases). The CDR3 sequence is 12 residues long. Trimming pared 6 bases from V and 3 bases from J, leaving 9 bases between. The germline CDR1 and CDR2 sequences are MNHNS and SASEGT. The CDR3 DNA reads as TGTGCCAGCAGCGACTACGGCTACGAGCAGTACTTC. It encodes CASSDYGYEQYF.